This TCR beta chain was recovered during a study of PD-1 blockade in classical Hodgkin lymphoma. Exposure to brentuximab vedotin varied, and each patient had relapsed following autologous stem cell transplantation. Findings of the study overall: At baseline, newly diagnosed patients reportedly showed less TCR diversity than healthy donors.

This clone showed up just a few times. Its antigen is currently unknown. Profiling relied on immunoSEQ multiplex PCR, and the TCRdb table lists in-frame clones only, not all of them. This sample yields some 7,100 clones, of which around three quarters are seen a single time; over 45% belongs to the top ten. Germline V gene lookup returns CDR1 SEHNR and CDR2 FQNEAQ (reference sequence). This CDR3 is 14 amino acids long. Trimming cost V 6 bases and J 4 bases, with 12 bases left between them. The sequence was obtained from a human donor with classical Hodgkin lymphoma. This chain links TRBV7-9 with TRBJ1-4; D is ambiguous. This specimen consisted of peripheral blood mononuclear cells (PBMCs), obtained at baseline. The DNA of the CDR3 is TGTGCCAGCAGGGCGGACGGTATTAATGAAAAACTGTTTTTT. It translates to CASRADGINEKLFF.